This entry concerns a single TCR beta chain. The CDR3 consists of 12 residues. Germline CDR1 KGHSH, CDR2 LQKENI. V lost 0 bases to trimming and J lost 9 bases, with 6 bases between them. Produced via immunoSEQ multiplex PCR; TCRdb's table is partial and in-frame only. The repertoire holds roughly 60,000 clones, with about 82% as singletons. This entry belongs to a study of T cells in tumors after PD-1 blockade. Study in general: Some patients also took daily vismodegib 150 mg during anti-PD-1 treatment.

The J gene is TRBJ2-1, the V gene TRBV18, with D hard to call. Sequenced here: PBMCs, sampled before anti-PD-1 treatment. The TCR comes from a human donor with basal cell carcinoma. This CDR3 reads CASSPPLGEQFF. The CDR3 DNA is TGTGCCAGCTCACCACCGTTGGGTGAGCAGTTCTTC.